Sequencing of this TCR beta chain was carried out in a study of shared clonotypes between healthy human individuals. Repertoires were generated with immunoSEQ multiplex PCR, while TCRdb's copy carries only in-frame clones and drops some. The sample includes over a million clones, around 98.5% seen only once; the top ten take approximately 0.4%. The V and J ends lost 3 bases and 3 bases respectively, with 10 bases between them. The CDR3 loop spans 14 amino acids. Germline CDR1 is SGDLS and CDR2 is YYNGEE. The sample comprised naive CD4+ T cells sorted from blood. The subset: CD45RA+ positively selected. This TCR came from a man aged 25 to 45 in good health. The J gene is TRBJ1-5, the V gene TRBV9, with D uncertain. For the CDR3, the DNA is TGTGCCAGCAGCGAGACACAGACCAATCAGCCCCAGCATTTT. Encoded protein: CASSETQTNQPQHF.